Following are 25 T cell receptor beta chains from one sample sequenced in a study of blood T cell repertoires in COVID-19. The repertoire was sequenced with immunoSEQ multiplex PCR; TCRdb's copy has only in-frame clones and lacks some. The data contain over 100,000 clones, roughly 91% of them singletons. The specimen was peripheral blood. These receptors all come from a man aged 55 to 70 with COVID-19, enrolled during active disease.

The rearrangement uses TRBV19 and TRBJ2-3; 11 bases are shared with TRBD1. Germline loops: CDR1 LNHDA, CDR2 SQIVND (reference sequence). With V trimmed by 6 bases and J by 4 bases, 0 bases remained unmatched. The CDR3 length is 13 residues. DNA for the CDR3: TGTGCCAGTAGGGGACAGGGGGCAGATACGCAGTATTTT. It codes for CASRGQGADTQYF.

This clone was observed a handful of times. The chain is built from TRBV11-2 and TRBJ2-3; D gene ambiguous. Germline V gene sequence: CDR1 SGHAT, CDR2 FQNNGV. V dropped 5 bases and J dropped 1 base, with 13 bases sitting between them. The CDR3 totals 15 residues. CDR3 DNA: TGTGCCAGCAGCCCCCTATCCCTCGGCACAGATACGCAGTATTTT. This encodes CASSPLSLGTDTQYF.

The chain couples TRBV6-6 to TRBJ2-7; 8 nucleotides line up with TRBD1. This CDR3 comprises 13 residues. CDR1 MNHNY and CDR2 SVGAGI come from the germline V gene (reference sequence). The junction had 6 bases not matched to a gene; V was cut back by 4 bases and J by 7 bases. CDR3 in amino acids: CASSFSRGLEQYF. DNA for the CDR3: TGTGCCAGCAGTTTTAGCAGGGGGCTAGAGCAGTACTTC.

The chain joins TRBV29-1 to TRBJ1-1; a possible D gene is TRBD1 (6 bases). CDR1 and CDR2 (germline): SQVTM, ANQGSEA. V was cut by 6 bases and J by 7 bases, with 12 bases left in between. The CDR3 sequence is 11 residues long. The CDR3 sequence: CSVRDNLEAFF. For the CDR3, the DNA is TGCAGCGTCCGGGACAACCTTGAAGCTTTCTTT.

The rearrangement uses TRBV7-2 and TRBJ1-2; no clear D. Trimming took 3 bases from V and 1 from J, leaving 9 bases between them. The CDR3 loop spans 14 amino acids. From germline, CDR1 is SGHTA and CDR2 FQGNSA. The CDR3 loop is CASSLGRNNYGYTF. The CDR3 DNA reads TGTGCCAGCAGCTTGGGCAGAAATAACTATGGCTACACCTTC.

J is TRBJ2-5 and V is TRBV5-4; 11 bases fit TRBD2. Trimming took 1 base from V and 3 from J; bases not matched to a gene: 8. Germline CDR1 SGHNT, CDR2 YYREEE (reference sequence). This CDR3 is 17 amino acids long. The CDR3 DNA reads TGTGCCAGCAGCTTGCGAAAGACTAGCGGGGCTGAAGAGACCCAGTACTTC. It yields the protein CASSLRKTSGAEETQYF. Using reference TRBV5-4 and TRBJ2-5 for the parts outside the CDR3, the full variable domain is ETGVTQSPTHLIKTRGQQVTLRCSSQSGHNTVSWYQQALGQGPQFIFQYYREEENGRGNFPPRFSGLQFPNYSSELNVNALELDDSALYLCASSLRKTSGAEETQYFGPGTRLLVL.

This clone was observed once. In DNA, the CDR3 is TGTGCCAGCAGCCAAGCAGTCCTAGCGGGGTACGAGCAGTACTTC. Translating gives CASSQAVLAGYEQYF. V and J are TRBV4-2 and TRBJ2-7; 9 bases match TRBD2. The V and J ends lost 1 base and 4 bases, in that order; junction bases with no gene match: 5. The germline V gene has CDR1 LGHNA and CDR2 YNFKEQ. There are 15 residues in the CDR3.

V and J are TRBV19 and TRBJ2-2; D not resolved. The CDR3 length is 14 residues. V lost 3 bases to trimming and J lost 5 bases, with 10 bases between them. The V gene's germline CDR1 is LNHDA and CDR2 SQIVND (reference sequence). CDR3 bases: TGTGCCAGTAGTATCTCCAGCGTGACCGGGGAGCTGTTTTTT. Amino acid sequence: CASSISSVTGELFF.

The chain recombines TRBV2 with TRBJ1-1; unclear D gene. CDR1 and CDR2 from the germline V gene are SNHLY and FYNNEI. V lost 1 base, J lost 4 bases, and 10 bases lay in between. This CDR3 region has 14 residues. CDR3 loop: CASSEERPVTEAFF. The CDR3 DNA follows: TGTGCCAGCAGTGAAGAGAGGCCAGTCACTGAAGCTTTCTTT.

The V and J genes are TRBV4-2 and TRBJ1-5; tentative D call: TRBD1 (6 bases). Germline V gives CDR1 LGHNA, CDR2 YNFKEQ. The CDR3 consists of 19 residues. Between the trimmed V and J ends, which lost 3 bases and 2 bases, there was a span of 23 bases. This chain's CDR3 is CASSQDFNRVGRGNQPQHF. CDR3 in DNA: TGTGCCAGCAGCCAGGATTTTAACAGGGTCGGACGTGGCAATCAGCCCCAGCATTTT.

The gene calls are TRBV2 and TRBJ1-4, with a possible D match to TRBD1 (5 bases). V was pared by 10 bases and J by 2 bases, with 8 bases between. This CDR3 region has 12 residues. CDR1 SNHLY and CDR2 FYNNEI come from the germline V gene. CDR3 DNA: TGTGCCAAGCGACAGACTAATGAAAAACTGTTTTTT. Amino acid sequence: CAKRQTNEKLFF. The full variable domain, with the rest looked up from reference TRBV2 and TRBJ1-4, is EPEVTQTPSHQVTQMGQEVILRCVPISNHLYFYWYRQILGQKVEFLVSFYNNEISEKSEIFDDQFSVERPDGSNFTLKIRSTKLEDSAMYFCAKRQTNEKLFFGSGTQLSVL.

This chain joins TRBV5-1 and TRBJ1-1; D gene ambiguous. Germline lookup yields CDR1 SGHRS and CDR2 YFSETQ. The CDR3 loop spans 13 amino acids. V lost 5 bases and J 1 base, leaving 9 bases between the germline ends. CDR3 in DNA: TGCGCCAGCAGGGTGAGGGAGAACACTGAAGCTTTCTTT. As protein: CASRVRENTEAFF.

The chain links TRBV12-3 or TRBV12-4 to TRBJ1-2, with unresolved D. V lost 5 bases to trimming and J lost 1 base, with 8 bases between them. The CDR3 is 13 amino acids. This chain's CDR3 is CASSLTYNYGYTF. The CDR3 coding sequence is TGTGCCAGCAGTCTGACATATAACTATGGCTACACCTTC.

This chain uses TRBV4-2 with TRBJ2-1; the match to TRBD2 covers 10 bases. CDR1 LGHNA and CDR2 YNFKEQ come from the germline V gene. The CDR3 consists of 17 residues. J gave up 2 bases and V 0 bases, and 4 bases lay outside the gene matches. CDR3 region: CASSQDPSGGAYNEQFF. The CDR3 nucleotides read TGTGCCAGCAGCCAAGATCCAAGCGGGGGGGCCTACAATGAGCAGTTCTTC.

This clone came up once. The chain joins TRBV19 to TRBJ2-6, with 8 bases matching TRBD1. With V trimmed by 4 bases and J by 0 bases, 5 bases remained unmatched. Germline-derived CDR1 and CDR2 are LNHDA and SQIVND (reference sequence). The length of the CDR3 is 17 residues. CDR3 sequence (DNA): TGTGCCAGTAGTAGGGACAGGAGGTTCTCTGGGGCCAACGTCCTGACTTTC. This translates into CASSRDRRFSGANVLTF. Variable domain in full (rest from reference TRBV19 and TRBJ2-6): DGGITQSPKYLFRKEGQNVTLSCEQNLNHDAMYWYRQDPGQGLRLIYYSQIVNDFQKGDIAEGYSVSREKKESFPLTVTSAQKNPTAFYLCASSRDRRFSGANVLTFGAGSRLTVL.

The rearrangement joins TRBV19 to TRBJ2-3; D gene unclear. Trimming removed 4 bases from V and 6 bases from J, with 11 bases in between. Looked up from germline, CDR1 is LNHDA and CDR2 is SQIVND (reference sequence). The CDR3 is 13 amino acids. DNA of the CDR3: TGTGCCAGTAGTAGAGACACTGAGGATACGCAGTATTTT. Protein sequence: CASSRDTEDTQYF.

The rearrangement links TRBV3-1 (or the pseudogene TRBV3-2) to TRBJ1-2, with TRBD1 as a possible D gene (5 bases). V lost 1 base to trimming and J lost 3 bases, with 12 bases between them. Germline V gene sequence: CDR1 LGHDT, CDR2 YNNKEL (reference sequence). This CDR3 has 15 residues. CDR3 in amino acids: CASSQVGQGHYGYTF. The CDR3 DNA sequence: TGTGCCAGCAGCCAAGTGGGGCAGGGCCACTATGGCTACACCTTC.

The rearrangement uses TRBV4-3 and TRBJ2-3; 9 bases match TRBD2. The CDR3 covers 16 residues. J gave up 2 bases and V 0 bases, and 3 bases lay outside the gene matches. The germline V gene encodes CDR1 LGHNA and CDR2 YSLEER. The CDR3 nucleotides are TGCGCCAGCAGCCAAGACCCTAGCGGGATCACAGATACGCAGTATTTT. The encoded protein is CASSQDPSGITDTQYF.

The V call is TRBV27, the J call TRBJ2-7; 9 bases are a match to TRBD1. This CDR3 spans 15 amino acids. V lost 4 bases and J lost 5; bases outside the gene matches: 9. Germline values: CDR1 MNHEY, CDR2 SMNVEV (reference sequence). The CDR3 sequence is CASSSSQGAVDEQYF. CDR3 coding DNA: TGTGCCAGCAGTTCATCACAGGGGGCTGTCGACGAGCAGTACTTC.

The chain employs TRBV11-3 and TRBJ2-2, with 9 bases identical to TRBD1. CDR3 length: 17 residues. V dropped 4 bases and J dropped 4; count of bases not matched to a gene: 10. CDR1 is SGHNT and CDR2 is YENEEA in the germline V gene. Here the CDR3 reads CASSSGSGQGITGELFF. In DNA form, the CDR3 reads TGTGCCAGCAGCTCCGGATCGGGACAGGGAATCACCGGGGAGCTGTTTTTT.

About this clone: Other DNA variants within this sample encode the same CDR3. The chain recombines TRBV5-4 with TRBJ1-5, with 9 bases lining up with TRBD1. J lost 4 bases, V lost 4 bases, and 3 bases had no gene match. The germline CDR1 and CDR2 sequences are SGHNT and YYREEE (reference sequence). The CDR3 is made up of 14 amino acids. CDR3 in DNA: TGTGCCAGCAGCCCGGGACAGGGTAATCAGCCCCAGCATTTT. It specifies CASSPGQGNQPQHF.

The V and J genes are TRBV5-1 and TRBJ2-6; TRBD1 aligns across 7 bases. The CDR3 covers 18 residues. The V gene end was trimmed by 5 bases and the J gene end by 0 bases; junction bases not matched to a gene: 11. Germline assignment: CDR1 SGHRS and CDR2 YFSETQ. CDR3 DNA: TGCGCCAGCAGACTGCTTCTCAGACAGGGCTCTGGGGCCAACGTCCTGACTTTC. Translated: CASRLLLRQGSGANVLTF.

CDR3 amino acids: CASSEEGAKNTEAFF. The CDR3 nucleotides read TGTGCCAGCAGTGAGGAGGGGGCAAAGAACACTGAAGCTTTCTTT. This chain uses TRBV2 with TRBJ1-1, with 7 bases identical to TRBD1. The ends lost 3 bases at V and 1 base at J; junction bases unmatched: 5. CDR3 length: 15 amino acids. Germline values: CDR1 SNHLY, CDR2 FYNNEI.

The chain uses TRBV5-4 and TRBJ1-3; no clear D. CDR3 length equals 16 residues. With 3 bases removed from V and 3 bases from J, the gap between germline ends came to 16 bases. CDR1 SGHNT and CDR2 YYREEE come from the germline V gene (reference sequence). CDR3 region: CASSSPRTSSGNTIYF. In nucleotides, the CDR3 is TGTGCCAGCAGCTCACCTCGCACCTCTAGTGGAAACACCATATATTTT.

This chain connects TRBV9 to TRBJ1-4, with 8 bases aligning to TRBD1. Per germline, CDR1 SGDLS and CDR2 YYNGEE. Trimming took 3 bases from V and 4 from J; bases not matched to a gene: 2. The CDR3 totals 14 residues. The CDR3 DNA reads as TGTGCCAGCAGCGCGGGACAGGTTAATGAAAAACTGTTTTTT. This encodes CASSAGQVNEKLFF.